This T cell receptor beta chain derives from a study of T-cell memory formation after mild COVID-19. This clonotype has only a few counts. Germline CDR1 reads MGHRA; CDR2 reads YSYEKL. The V and J ends lost 0 bases and 1 base, in that order; junction bases with no gene match: 4. The CDR3 length is 16 residues. MiXCR, applied by TCRdb to the 5' RACE reads, yields one record per CDR3 protein. Among approximately 300,000 distinct CDR3 sequences listed, less than 20% were seen once. The chain employs TRBV4-1 and TRBJ2-3, with 7 bases lining up with TRBD2. Sequenced input: PBMCs or a T cell subset sorted from them (not recorded which). The receptor was isolated from a man aged 18 to 35 who had mild COVID-19 (a few samples of this study predate the infection). Cell type and time point are not known. CDR3 DNA sequence: TGCGCCAGCAGCCAAGAGCACAGCGGGGGCACAGATACGCAGTATTTT. As protein: CASSQEHSGGTDTQYF.